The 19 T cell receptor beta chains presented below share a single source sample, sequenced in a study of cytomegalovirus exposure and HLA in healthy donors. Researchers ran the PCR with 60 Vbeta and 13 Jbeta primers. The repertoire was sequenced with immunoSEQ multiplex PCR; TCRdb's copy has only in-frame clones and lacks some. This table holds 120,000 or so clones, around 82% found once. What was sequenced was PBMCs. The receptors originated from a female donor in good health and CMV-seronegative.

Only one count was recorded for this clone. The CDR3 bases are TGTGCCATCAGTTTGCAGGACACAGCCTACGAGCAGTACTTC. It specifies CAISLQDTAYEQYF. This rearrangement joins TRBV10-3 to TRBJ2-7, with D possibly matching TRBD1 (5 bases). The V gene's germline CDR1 is ENHRY and CDR2 SYGVKD. This CDR3 has 14 amino acids. Trimming took 5 bases from V and 2 from J, leaving 13 bases between them.

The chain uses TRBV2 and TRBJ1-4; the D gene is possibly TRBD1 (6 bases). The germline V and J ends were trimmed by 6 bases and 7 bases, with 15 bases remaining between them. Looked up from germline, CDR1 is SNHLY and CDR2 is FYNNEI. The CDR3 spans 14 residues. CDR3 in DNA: TGTGCCAGCAGGTTCAGGGGCTCCAGTGAAAAACTGTTTTTT. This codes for CASRFRGSSEKLFF.

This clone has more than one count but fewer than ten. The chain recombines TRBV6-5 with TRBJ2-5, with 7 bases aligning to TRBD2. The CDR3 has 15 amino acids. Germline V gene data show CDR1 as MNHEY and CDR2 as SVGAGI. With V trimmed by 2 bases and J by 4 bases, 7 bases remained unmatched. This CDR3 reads CASSYEGGIAETQYF. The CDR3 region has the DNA TGTGCCAGCAGTTACGAGGGAGGGATAGCAGAGACCCAGTACTTC.

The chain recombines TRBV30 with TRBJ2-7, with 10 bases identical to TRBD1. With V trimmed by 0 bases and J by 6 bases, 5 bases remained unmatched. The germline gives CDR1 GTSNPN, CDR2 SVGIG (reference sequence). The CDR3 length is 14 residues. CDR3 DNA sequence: TGTGCCTGGAGTGTAGGGACAGGGGTTGCCGAGCAGTACTTC. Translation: CAWSVGTGVAEQYF.

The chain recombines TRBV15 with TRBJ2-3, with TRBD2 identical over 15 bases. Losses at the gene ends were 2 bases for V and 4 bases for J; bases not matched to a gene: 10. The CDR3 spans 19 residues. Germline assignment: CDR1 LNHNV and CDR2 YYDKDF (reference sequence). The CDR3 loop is CATSRTKGLAGGTSDTQYF. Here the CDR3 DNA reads TGTGCCACCAGCAGAACTAAGGGACTAGCGGGAGGAACATCAGATACGCAGTATTTT.

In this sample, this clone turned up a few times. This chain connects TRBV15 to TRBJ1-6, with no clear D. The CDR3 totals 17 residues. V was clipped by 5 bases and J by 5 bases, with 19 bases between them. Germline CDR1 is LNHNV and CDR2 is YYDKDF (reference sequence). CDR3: CATSYPSRRRDNSPLHF. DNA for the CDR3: TGTGCCACCAGCTATCCTTCGAGGCGGCGGGATAATTCACCCCTCCACTTT.

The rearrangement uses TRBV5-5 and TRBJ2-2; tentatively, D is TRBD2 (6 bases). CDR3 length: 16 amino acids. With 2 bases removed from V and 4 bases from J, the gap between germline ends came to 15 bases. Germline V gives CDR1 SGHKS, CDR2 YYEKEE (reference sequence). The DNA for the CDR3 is TGTGCCAGCAGCTTAAGACTAGGGGCCCTCACCGGGGAGCTGTTTTTT. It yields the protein CASSLRLGALTGELFF.

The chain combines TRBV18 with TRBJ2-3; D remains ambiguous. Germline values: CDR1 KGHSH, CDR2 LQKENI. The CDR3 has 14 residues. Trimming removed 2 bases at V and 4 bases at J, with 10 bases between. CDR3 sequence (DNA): TGTGCCAGCTCACCAATCAGGCCGGCAGATACGCAGTATTTT. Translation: CASSPIRPADTQYF.

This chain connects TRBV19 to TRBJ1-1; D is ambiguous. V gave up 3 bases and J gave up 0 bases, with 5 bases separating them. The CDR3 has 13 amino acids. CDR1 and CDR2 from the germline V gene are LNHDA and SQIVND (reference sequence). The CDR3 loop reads CASSIVLNTEAFF. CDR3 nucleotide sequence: TGTGCCAGTAGTATCGTCCTGAACACTGAAGCTTTCTTT.

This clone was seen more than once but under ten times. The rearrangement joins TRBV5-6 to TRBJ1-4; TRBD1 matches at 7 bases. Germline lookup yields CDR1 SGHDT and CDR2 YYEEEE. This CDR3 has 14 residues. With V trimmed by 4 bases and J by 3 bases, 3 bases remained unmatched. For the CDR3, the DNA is TGTGCCAGCAGCCGGGGACAGCCTAATGAAAAACTGTTTTTT. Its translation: CASSRGQPNEKLFF.

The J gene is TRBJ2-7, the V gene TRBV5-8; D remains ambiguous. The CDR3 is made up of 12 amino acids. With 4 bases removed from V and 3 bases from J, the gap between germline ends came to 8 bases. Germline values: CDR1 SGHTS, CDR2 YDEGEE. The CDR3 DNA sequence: TGTGCCAGCAGCGTAGCAAGCTACGAGCAGTACTTC. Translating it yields CASSVASYEQYF.

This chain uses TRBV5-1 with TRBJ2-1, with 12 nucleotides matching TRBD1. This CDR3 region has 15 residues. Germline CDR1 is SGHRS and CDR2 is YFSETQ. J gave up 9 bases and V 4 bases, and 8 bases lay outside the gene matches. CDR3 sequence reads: CASSNRDRGRSEQFF. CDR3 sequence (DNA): TGCGCCAGCAGCAACCGGGACAGGGGGCGGAGTGAGCAGTTCTTC. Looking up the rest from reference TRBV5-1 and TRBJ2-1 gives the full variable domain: KAGVTQTPRYLIKTRGQQVTLSCSPISGHRSVSWYQQTPGQGLQFLFEYFSETQRNKGNFPGRFSGRQFSNSRSEMNVSTLELGDSALYLCASSNRDRGRSEQFFGPGTRLTVL.

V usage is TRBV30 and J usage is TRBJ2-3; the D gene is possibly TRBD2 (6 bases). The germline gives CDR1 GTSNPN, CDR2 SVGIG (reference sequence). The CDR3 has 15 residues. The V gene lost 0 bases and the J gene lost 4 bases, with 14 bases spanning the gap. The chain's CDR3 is CAWSVTSYWSDTQYF. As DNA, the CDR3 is TGTGCCTGGAGTGTAACTAGCTACTGGTCAGATACGCAGTATTTT. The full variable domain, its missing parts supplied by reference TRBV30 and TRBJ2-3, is SQTIHQWPATLVQPVGSPLSLECTVEGTSNPNLYWYRQAAGRGLQLLFYSVGIGQISSEVPQNLSASRPQDRQFILSSKKLLLSDSGFYLCAWSVTSYWSDTQYFGPGTRLTVL.

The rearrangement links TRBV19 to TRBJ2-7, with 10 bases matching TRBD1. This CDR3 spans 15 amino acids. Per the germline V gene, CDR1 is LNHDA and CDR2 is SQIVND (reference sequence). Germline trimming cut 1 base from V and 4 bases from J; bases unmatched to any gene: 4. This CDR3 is CASSIGGQGGYEQYF. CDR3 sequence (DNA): TGTGCCAGTAGTATAGGAGGACAGGGGGGTTACGAGCAGTACTTC.

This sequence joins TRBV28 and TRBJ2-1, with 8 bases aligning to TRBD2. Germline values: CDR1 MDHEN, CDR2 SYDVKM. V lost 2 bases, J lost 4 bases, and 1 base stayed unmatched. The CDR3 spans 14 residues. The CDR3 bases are TGTGCCAGCAGTTTAGGCGGGGGGTACAATGAGCAGTTCTTC. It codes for CASSLGGGYNEQFF.

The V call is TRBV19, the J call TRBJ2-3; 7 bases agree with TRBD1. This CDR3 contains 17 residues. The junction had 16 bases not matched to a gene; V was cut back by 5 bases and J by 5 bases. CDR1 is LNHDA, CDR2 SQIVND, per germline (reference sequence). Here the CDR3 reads CASSPRQGPGRGDTQYF. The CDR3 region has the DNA TGTGCCAGTAGTCCTCGACAGGGCCCAGGAAGGGGAGATACGCAGTATTTT.

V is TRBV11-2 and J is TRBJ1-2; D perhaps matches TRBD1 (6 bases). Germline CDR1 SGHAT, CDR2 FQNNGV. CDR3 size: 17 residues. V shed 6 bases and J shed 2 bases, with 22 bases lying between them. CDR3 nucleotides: TGTGCCAGCAGACTGCTTAGAAAGGGAGGGGGAAACTATGGCTACACCTTC. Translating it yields CASRLLRKGGGNYGYTF.

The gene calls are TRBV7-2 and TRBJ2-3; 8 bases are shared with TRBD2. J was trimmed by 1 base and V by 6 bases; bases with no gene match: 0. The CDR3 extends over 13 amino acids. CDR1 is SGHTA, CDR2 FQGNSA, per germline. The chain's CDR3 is CASRTSGTDTQYF. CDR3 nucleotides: TGTGCCAGCAGGACTAGCGGCACAGATACGCAGTATTTT.

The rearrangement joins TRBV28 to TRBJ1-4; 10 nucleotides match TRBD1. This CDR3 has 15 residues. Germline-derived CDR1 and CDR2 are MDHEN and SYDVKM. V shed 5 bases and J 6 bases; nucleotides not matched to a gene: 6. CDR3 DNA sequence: TGTGCCAGCAGTAAGGGGGGACAGGGGTATGAAAAACTGTTTTTT. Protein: CASSKGGQGYEKLFF.